The 26 T cell receptor beta chains given below trace back to one sample, sequenced in a study of cytomegalovirus exposure and HLA in healthy donors (dated by TCRdb to 2016 to 2017). Libraries were built with the immunoSEQ multiplex PCR assay. TCRdb limited this immuneACCESS table to in-frame rearrangements with V and J called. A share of clones is missing; checked studies link under half to unresolved V genes, and the rest is unexplained. The sample table shows over 250,000 clones, and 86% are seen once. The ten largest clonotypes hold over 0.95% of the sample. Sequenced input: PBMCs. The receptors shown here come from a woman between 18 and 30 years old in good health and CMV-seronegative.

The chain has TRBV11-2 and TRBJ2-5; 9 bases are a match to TRBD2. Germline CDR1 SGHAT, CDR2 FQNNGV. Germline trimming cut 1 base from V and 4 bases from J; bases unmatched to any gene: 10. This CDR3 is built from 17 residues. Here the CDR3 DNA reads TGTGCCAGCAGCTTAGTTCCCGGCGGGGGGGCTCTAGAGACCCAGTACTTC. Amino acids: CASSLVPGGGALETQYF.

The gene calls are TRBV25-1 and TRBJ1-4, with no clear D. Trimming pared 1 base from V and 0 bases from J, leaving 12 bases between. Germline CDR1 is MGHDK and CDR2 is SYGVNS. The CDR3 has 17 amino acids. The CDR3 coding sequence is TGTGCCAGCAGTGAATCGGTCAGGCGTACAACTAATGAAAAACTGTTTTTT. This gives the protein CASSESVRRTTNEKLFF.

Worth noting for this clone: At one end the junction does not follow the germline gene, possibly because of a read error. The V gene is TRBV29-1, the J gene TRBJ1-2, with TRBD1 as a possible D gene (6 bases). Germline V CDR1 and CDR2: SQVTM, ANQGSEA. This CDR3 has 13 amino acids. Written as DNA, the CDR3 is TGCTGCGTGAGGGGGGGGTTAGACTATGGCTACACCTTC. Protein sequence: CCVRGGLDYGYTF.

The chain recombines TRBV10-3 with TRBJ2-3; 10 bases map to TRBD1. Germline assignment: CDR1 ENHRY and CDR2 SYGVKD. V lost 2 bases and J lost 5; bases outside the gene matches: 7. CDR3 length: 16 residues. This CDR3 reads CAISEGTGQGGDTQYF. Written as DNA, the CDR3 is TGTGCCATCAGTGAGGGGACCGGACAGGGGGGAGATACGCAGTATTTT.

To note about this clone: Since the CDR3 does not end with the conserved phenylalanine or tryptophan, this likely comes from a read error. The gene calls are TRBV18 and TRBJ2-4, with D perhaps matching TRBD2 (6 bases). V was cut by 3 bases and J by 13 bases, with 22 bases left in between. The CDR3 is 15 amino acids. In germline, CDR1 is KGHSH, CDR2 LQKENI. The CDR3 DNA is TGTGCCAGCTCACCGGACGGACGGGAGACCACTAGGCAGTACCTC. This codes for CASSPDGRETTRQYL.

The gene calls are TRBV28 and TRBJ2-7; 9 positions agree with TRBD1. This CDR3 region has 17 residues. The trim removed 4 bases at V and 2 bases at J, leaving 12 bases unmatched. Germline CDR1 and CDR2: MDHEN and SYDVKM. The CDR3 sequence: CASSSLFRDRAPYEQYF. CDR3 bases: TGTGCCAGCAGTTCTCTCTTCCGGGACAGGGCACCCTACGAGCAGTACTTC.

The chain uses TRBV5-1 and TRBJ1-2, with TRBD1 identical over 10 bases. The CDR3 has 14 amino acids. Trimming at V came to 4 bases and at J to 6 bases, leaving 6 bases not matched to a gene. CDR1 and CDR2 (germline): SGHRS, YFSETQ. The CDR3 spells CASSLRQGANGYTF. The CDR3 DNA reads as TGCGCCAGCAGCCTAAGACAGGGGGCCAATGGCTACACCTTC.

V usage is TRBV18 and J usage is TRBJ1-2, with unresolved D. The germline gives CDR1 KGHSH, CDR2 LQKENI. The CDR3 consists of 15 residues. Trimming stripped 1 base from V and 1 base from J, with 10 bases between. The DNA of the CDR3 is TGTGCCAGCTCACCACGTCACAGTGATAACTATGGCTACACCTTC. Residues: CASSPRHSDNYGYTF.

J is TRBJ1-3 and V is TRBV5-5; D is unclear. CDR1 is SGHKS, CDR2 YYEKEE, per germline (reference sequence). V was cut by 4 bases and J by 6 bases, with 11 bases left in between. The CDR3 extends over 13 amino acids. CDR3 nucleotide sequence: TGTGCCAGCAGCCCCGGAGGCCCAAACACCATATATTTT. It codes for CASSPGGPNTIYF. The variable domain in full, completed from reference TRBV5-5 and TRBJ1-3, reads DAGVTQSPTHLIKTRGQQVTLRCSPISGHKSVSWYQQVLGQGPQFIFQYYEKEERGRGNFPDRFSARQFPNYSSELNVNALLLGDSALYLCASSPGGPNTIYFGEGSWLTVV.

The chain carries TRBV6-5 and TRBJ1-1; D perhaps matches TRBD1 (5 bases). Trimming removed 6 bases from V and 4 bases from J, with 15 bases in between. Germline V gene lookup returns CDR1 MNHEY and CDR2 SVGAGI. The CDR3 contains 14 residues. DNA of the CDR3: TGTGCCAGCAGCCGGGGGGGTGATATCACTGAAGCTTTCTTT. Protein product: CASSRGGDITEAFF.

In this sample, this clone turned up once. The chain recombines TRBV6-5 with TRBJ1-2, with 7 positions matching TRBD1. The trim removed 7 bases at V and 4 bases at J, leaving 9 bases unmatched. CDR1 MNHEY and CDR2 SVGAGI come from the germline V gene. This CDR3 comprises 14 residues. The CDR3 protein is CASTLGGGAYGYTF. The CDR3 DNA follows: TGTGCCAGCACCTTAGGGGGCGGTGCCTATGGCTACACCTTC.

The chain combines TRBV18 with TRBJ1-6; D uncertain. The ends were cut back, 1 base at V and 5 bases at J, with 6 bases in the middle. The CDR3 is made up of 14 amino acids. CDR1 and CDR2 (germline): KGHSH, LQKENI. The CDR3 loop is CASSPRTDNSPLHF. The CDR3 DNA is TGTGCCAGCTCACCACGGACTGATAATTCACCCCTCCACTTT.

This chain joins TRBV29-1 and TRBJ2-5, with D unresolved. CDR1 SQVTM and CDR2 ANQGSEA come from the germline V gene. V lost 3 bases and J lost 2, with 10 bases in between. CDR3 length equals 13 residues. The CDR3 sequence: CSVDLEVQETQYF. CDR3 in DNA: TGCAGCGTTGACCTAGAGGTGCAAGAGACCCAGTACTTC.

The chain combines TRBV5-8 with TRBJ1-6; a weak D match, TRBD1 (6 bases). The V end lost 5 bases, the J end lost 7 bases, and 16 bases lay between the germline ends. From germline, CDR1 is SGHTS and CDR2 YDEGEE. The CDR3 is 15 residues long. CDR3 protein: CASRLGQSSNSPLHF. CDR3 bases: TGTGCCAGCAGGCTAGGACAGTCCTCAAATTCACCCCTCCACTTT.

The chain is built from TRBV2 and TRBJ1-1, with 8 bases aligning to TRBD1. CDR1 and CDR2 from the germline V gene are SNHLY and FYNNEI. The V gene end was trimmed by 7 bases and the J gene end by 4 bases; junction bases not matched to a gene: 5. The CDR3 runs to 13 residues. This chain's CDR3 is CASKTGVGTEAFF. CDR3 DNA: TGTGCCAGCAAGACAGGGGTAGGCACTGAAGCTTTCTTT.

This chain links TRBV29-1 with TRBJ2-7; a possible D gene is TRBD1 (6 bases). Germline V gives CDR1 SQVTM, CDR2 ANQGSEA. This CDR3 has 12 residues. The V end was cut by 0 bases, the J end by 3 bases, with 6 bases between. DNA for the CDR3: TGCAGCGTTGAAGAACAGGGCTACGAGCAGTACTTC. Protein sequence: CSVEEQGYEQYF.

The chain couples TRBV4-3 to TRBJ2-2; 7 bases line up with TRBD1. The germline V gene encodes CDR1 LGHNA and CDR2 YSLEER. V dropped 4 bases and J dropped 4; count of bases not matched to a gene: 9. This CDR3 is 16 amino acids long. The CDR3 is CASSPNRGTGTGELFF. The CDR3 region has the DNA TGCGCCAGCAGCCCAAACAGGGGAACAGGCACCGGGGAGCTGTTTTTT.

This rearrangement joins TRBV5-1 to TRBJ1-1; 7 positions match TRBD1. The CDR3 extends over 15 amino acids. Germline lookup yields CDR1 SGHRS and CDR2 YFSETQ. The junction had 6 bases not matched to a gene; V was cut back by 0 bases and J by 4 bases. The CDR3 here is CASSLGGQSGTEAFF. CDR3 bases: TGCGCCAGCAGCTTGGGGGGACAGAGCGGCACTGAAGCTTTCTTT.

With regard to this clone: This same CDR3 is encoded by further DNA sequences in the sample. This chain uses TRBV5-1 with TRBJ2-5; perhaps TRBD2 as D (6 bases). V shed 4 bases and J shed 0 bases, with 10 bases lying between them. The CDR3 length is 14 residues. Looked up from germline, CDR1 is SGHRS and CDR2 is YFSETQ. The DNA of the CDR3 is TGCGCCAGCAGCCTTGGGACTGACCAAGAGACCCAGTACTTC. Its translation: CASSLGTDQETQYF.

The chain is built from TRBV30 and TRBJ2-2, with TRBD2 matching over 7 bases. The CDR3 is 12 residues long. The trim removed 5 bases at V and 5 bases at J, leaving 2 bases unmatched. Per the germline V gene, CDR1 is GTSNPN and CDR2 is SVGIG (reference sequence). CDR3 region: CAWGRGTGELFF. DNA of the CDR3: TGTGCCTGGGGGAGGGGTACCGGGGAGCTGTTTTTT. Filled out from reference TRBV30 and TRBJ2-2, the complete variable domain reads SQTIHQWPATLVQPVGSPLSLECTVEGTSNPNLYWYRQAAGRGLQLLFYSVGIGQISSEVPQNLSASRPQDRQFILSSKKLLLSDSGFYLCAWGRGTGELFFGEGSRLTVL.

This chain links TRBV9 with TRBJ2-5; TRBD2 matches 11 bases. The V segment lost 3 bases and the J segment 2 bases; nucleotides outside the gene matches: 9. Per germline, CDR1 SGDLS and CDR2 YYNGEE. The CDR3 loop spans 17 amino acids. The CDR3 loop reads CASSGPWGLADQETQYF. The DNA of the CDR3 is TGTGCCAGCAGCGGTCCTTGGGGACTAGCGGATCAAGAGACCCAGTACTTC.

The CDR3, as DNA: TGTGCCAGCAGCCTTCCGGGACTCCCGGGCGGGGAGCTGTTTTTT. It is translated as CASSLPGLPGGELFF. The V and J genes are TRBV11-3 and TRBJ2-2, with D maybe TRBD2 (6 bases). V was shortened by 5 bases and J by 7 bases, with 17 bases between the two germline ends. This CDR3 contains 15 residues. Germline V gene sequence: CDR1 SGHNT, CDR2 YENEEA.

This clone was observed once. The chain is built from TRBV2 and TRBJ1-5; TRBD1 matches 8 bases. CDR3 size: 15 residues. J lost 5 bases, V lost 1 base, and 4 bases had no gene match. Looked up from germline, CDR1 is SNHLY and CDR2 is FYNNEI. This chain's CDR3 is CASSEGQGAYQPQHF. The CDR3 DNA follows: TGTGCCAGCAGTGAAGGGCAGGGGGCTTATCAGCCCCAGCATTTT. Filled out from reference TRBV2 and TRBJ1-5, the complete variable domain reads EPEVTQTPSHQVTQMGQEVILRCVPISNHLYFYWYRQILGQKVEFLVSFYNNEISEKSEIFDDQFSVERPDGSNFTLKIRSTKLEDSAMYFCASSEGQGAYQPQHFGDGTRLSIL.

This clone came up a few times. This sequence joins TRBV7-2 and TRBJ2-7; D is possibly TRBD2 (6 bases). CDR1 and CDR2 from the germline V gene are SGHTA and FQGNSA. Trimming left V 6 bases short and J 7 bases short, with 19 bases between. The CDR3 is 14 amino acids. The CDR3 bases are TGTGCCAGCAGACTGGGACTCCCAGCCCAGGAGCAGTACTTC. Translated: CASRLGLPAQEQYF.

This chain joins TRBV7-3 and TRBJ2-2; 12 nucleotides line up with TRBD1. Germline V lookup: CDR1 SGHTA, CDR2 FQGTGA. CDR3 length equals 14 residues. J was trimmed by 9 bases and V by 6 bases; bases with no gene match: 5. DNA for the CDR3: TGTGCCAGCAGGGGGACAGGGGGCACGAGGGAGCTGTTTTTT. Its protein product is CASRGTGGTRELFF. The complete variable domain, with remaining parts taken from reference TRBV7-3 and TRBJ2-2, reads GAGVSQTPSNKVTEKGKYVELRCDPISGHTALYWYRQSLGQGPEFLIYFQGTGAADDSGLPNDRFFAVRPEGSVSTLKIQRTERGDSAVYLCASRGTGGTRELFFGEGSRLTVL.

V gene TRBV5-1 combines with J gene TRBJ2-2; 12 bases are a match to TRBD2. V was pared by 0 bases and J by 1 base, with 1 base of the junction left unmatched. This CDR3 spans 17 amino acids. CDR1 and CDR2 (germline): SGHRS, YFSETQ. CDR3 residues: CASSLEGLAGNTGELFF. The CDR3 region has the DNA TGCGCCAGCAGCTTGGAGGGACTAGCGGGGAACACCGGGGAGCTGTTTTTT.